These 10 T cell receptor beta chains originate from one sample sequenced in a study of shared clonotypes between healthy human individuals. Naive CD8 isolation took CD45RO-negative cells positively selected for CCR7 and excluded terminally differentiated effector memory CD45RA+ cells. TCRdb keeps only in-frame clones here, not all; method: immunoSEQ multiplex PCR. The table has more than 550,000 clones, just over 90% seen once. Sequencing input: naive CD8+ T cells sorted from blood. The source is a man aged 25-45 years in good health.

This clone was recorded once. The chain recombines TRBV27 with TRBJ1-2; 8 bases align to TRBD1. The germline V gene encodes CDR1 MNHEY and CDR2 SMNVEV (reference sequence). The CDR3 has 15 residues. V was clipped by 5 bases and J by 8 bases; unmatched bases: 13. CDR3 region: CASSPGQGARGGYTF. CDR3 nucleotide sequence: TGTGCCAGCAGTCCAGGACAGGGCGCTCGGGGGGGCTACACCTTC.

The rearrangement links TRBV27 to TRBJ2-3, with TRBD2 matching over 10 bases. The germline V gene has CDR1 MNHEY and CDR2 SMNVEV (reference sequence). With 6 bases clipped from V and 2 bases from J, the junction kept 11 bases outside the gene matches. The CDR3 loop spans 17 amino acids. The CDR3 region is CASRELAGVWVTDTQYF. Here the CDR3 DNA reads TGTGCCAGCAGGGAGCTAGCGGGAGTATGGGTCACAGATACGCAGTATTTT.

The chain carries TRBV27 and TRBJ2-1, with D maybe TRBD2 (6 bases). Germline loops: CDR1 MNHEY, CDR2 SMNVEV (reference sequence). This CDR3 region has 15 residues. Trimming removed 2 bases from V and 3 bases from J, with 11 bases in between. CDR3 bases: TGTGCCAGCAGTTTAGGGGACTTCCTCTACAATGAGCAGTTCTTC. As protein: CASSLGDFLYNEQFF.

This chain joins TRBV5-6 and TRBJ1-1; D gene ambiguous. The CDR3 contains 12 residues. Per the germline V gene, CDR1 is SGHDT and CDR2 is YYEEEE. Trimming cost V 0 bases and J 5 bases, with 5 bases left between them. In nucleotides, the CDR3 is TGTGCCAGCAGCTTGGTACCAACTGAAGCTTTCTTT. This encodes CASSLVPTEAFF. Together with reference TRBV5-6 and TRBJ1-1, the CDR3 gives the full variable domain: DAGVTQSPTHLIKTRGQQVTLRCSPKSGHDTVSWYQQALGQGPQFIFQYYEEEERQRGNFPDRFSGHQFPNYSSELNVNALLLGDSALYLCASSLVPTEAFFGQGTRLTVV.

The V gene is TRBV5-5, the J gene TRBJ2-7; possibly TRBD2 for D (6 bases). The germline V gene has CDR1 SGHKS and CDR2 YYEKEE (reference sequence). The CDR3 is 14 amino acids. V dropped 2 bases and J dropped 4 bases, with 13 bases sitting between them. The CDR3 sequence is CASSFRLAPYEQYF. The CDR3 DNA reads TGTGCCAGCAGCTTTCGGCTAGCGCCGTACGAGCAGTACTTC.

The V call is TRBV10-3, the J call TRBJ2-6; D is uncertain. In germline, CDR1 is ENHRY, CDR2 SYGVKD. This CDR3 region has 14 residues. Deletions cut 6 bases from V and 0 bases from J, with 6 bases between. The CDR3 here is CAISPSSGANVLTF. The CDR3 DNA is TGTGCCATCAGCCCAAGCTCTGGGGCCAACGTCCTGACTTTC.

The chain employs TRBV6-5 and TRBJ2-2; D uncertain. V was pared by 8 bases and J by 6 bases, with 7 bases between. CDR3 length equals 11 residues. CDR1 is MNHEY, CDR2 SVGAGI, per germline. CDR3 in amino acids: CASGRSGELFF. The CDR3 DNA reads as TGTGCCAGCGGCAGGTCCGGGGAGCTGTTTTTT.

This chain connects TRBV10-3 to TRBJ2-2; D unresolved. CDR1 and CDR2 from the germline V gene are ENHRY and SYGVKD. The CDR3 runs to 14 residues. V was trimmed by 3 bases and J by 1 base, leaving 6 bases between them. The chain's CDR3 is CAISDTLNTGELFF. The CDR3 coding sequence is TGTGCCATCAGTGACACCCTGAACACCGGGGAGCTGTTTTTT.

The chain uses TRBV5-4 and TRBJ2-1; 8 nucleotides match TRBD1. The ends lost 3 bases at V and 6 bases at J; junction bases unmatched: 2. The CDR3 consists of 13 residues. The germline V gene encodes CDR1 SGHNT and CDR2 YYREEE (reference sequence). DNA of the CDR3: TGTGCCAGCAGCTCACAGGGGGGCAATGAGCAGTTCTTC. Translated: CASSSQGGNEQFF.

Concerning this clone itself: This CDR3 is also generated by other DNA sequences in the sample. The chain uses TRBV5-1 and TRBJ2-2; D is possibly TRBD2 (6 bases). With 4 bases removed from V and 4 bases from J, the gap between germline ends came to 11 bases. The CDR3 runs to 14 residues. CDR1 is SGHRS, CDR2 YFSETQ, per germline. The CDR3 DNA sequence: TGCGCCAGCAGCCCGCGGGGCGGCACCGGGGAGCTGTTTTTT. Protein sequence: CASSPRGGTGELFF.